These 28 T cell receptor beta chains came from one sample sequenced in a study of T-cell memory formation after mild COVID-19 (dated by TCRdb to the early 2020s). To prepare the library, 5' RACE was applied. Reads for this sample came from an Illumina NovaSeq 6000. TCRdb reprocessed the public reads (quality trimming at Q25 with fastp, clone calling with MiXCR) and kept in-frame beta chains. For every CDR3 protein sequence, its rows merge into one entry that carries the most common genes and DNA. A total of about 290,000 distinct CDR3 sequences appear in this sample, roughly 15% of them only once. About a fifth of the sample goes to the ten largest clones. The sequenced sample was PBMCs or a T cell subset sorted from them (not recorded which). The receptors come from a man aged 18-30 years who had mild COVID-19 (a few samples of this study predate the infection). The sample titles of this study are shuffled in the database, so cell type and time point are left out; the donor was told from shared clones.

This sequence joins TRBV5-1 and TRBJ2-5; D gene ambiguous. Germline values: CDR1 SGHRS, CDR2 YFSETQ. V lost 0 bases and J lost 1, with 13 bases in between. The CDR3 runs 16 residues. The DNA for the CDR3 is TGCGCCAGCAGCTTGGTAGGGATAGGGCCCCAAGAGACCCAGTACTTC. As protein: CASSLVGIGPQETQYF. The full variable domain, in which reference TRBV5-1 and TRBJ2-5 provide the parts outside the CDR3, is KAGVTQTPRYLIKTRGQQVTLSCSPISGHRSVSWYQQTPGQGLQFLFEYFSETQRNKGNFPGRFSGRQFSNSRSEMNVSTLELGDSALYLCASSLVGIGPQETQYFGPGTRLLVL.

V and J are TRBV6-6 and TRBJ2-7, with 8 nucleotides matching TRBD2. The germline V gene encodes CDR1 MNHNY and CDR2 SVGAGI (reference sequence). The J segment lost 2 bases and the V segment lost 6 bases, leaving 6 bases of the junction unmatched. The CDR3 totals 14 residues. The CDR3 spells CASSPTSVPYEQYF. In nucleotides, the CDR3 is TGTGCCAGCAGCCCGACTAGCGTACCCTACGAGCAGTACTTC.

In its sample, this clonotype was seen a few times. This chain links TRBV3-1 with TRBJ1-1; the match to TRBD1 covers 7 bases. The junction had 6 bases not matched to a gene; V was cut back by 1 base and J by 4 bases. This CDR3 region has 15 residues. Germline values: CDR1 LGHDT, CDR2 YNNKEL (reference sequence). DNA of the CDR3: TGTGCCAGCAGCCAAGGGGCAGGGGGAACCACTGAAGCTTTCTTT. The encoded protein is CASSQGAGGTTEAFF.

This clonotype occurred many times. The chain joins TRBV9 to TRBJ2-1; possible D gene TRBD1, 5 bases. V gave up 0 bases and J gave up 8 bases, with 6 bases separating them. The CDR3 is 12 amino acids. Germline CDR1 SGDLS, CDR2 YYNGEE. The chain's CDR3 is CASSVATDEQFF. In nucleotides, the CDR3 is TGTGCCAGCAGCGTAGCGACAGATGAGCAGTTCTTC.

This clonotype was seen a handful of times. The CDR3 coding sequence is TGTGCCACCAGGAAGATCCACGCTCCCCGGACTGAAAAACTGTTTTTT. Residues: CATRKIHAPRTEKLFF. J is TRBJ1-4 and V is TRBV24-1; no clear D gene. With 7 bases removed from V and 7 bases from J, the gap between germline ends came to 21 bases. The CDR3 is 16 amino acids. CDR1 and CDR2 (germline): KGHDR, SFDVKD.

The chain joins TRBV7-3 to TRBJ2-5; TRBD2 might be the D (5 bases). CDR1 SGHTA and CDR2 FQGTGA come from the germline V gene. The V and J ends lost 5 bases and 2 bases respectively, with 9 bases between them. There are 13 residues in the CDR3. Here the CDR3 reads CASSIGVQETQYF. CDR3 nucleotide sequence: TGTGCCAGCAGCATCGGGGTTCAAGAGACCCAGTACTTC. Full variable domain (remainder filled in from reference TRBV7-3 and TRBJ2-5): GAGVSQTPSNKVTEKGKYVELRCDPISGHTALYWYRQSLGQGPEFLIYFQGTGAADDSGLPNDRFFAVRPEGSVSTLKIQRTERGDSAVYLCASSIGVQETQYFGPGTRLLVL.

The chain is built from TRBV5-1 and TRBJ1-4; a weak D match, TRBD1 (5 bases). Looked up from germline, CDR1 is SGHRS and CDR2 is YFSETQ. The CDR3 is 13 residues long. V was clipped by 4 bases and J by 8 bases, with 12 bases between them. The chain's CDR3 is CASSRTNKEKLFF. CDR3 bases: TGCGCCAGCAGCCGGACAAATAAGGAAAAACTGTTTTTT.

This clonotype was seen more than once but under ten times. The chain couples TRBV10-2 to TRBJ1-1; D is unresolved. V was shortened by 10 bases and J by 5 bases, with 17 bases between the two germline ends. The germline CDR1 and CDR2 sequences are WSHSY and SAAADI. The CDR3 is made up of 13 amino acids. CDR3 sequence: CATGTEPETEAFF. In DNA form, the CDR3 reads TGCGCCACCGGAACGGAGCCCGAGACTGAAGCTTTCTTT.

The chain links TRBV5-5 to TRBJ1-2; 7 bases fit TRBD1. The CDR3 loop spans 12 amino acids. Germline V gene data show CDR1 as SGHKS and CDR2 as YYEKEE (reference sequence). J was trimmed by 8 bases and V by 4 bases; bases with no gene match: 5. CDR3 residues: CASSTRDRGYTF. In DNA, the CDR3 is TGTGCCAGCAGCACGAGGGACAGAGGCTACACCTTC.

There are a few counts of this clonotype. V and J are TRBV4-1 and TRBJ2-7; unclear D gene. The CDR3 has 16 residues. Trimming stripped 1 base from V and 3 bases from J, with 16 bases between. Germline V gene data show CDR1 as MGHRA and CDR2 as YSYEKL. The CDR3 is CASSQVHQWVLYEQYF. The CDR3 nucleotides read TGCGCCAGCAGCCAAGTTCATCAGTGGGTTCTCTACGAGCAGTACTTC.

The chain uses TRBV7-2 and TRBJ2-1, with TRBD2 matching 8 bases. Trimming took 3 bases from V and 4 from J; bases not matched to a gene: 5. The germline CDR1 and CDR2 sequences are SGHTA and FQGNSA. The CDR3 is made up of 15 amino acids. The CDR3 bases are TGTGCCAGCAGCTTTCGGCTAGCGGGTTACAATGAGCAGTTCTTC. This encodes CASSFRLAGYNEQFF.

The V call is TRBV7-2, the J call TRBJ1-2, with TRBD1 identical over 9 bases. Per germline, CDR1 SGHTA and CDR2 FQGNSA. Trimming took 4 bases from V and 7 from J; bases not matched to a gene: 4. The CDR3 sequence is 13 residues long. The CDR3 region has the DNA TGTGCCAGCAGCTGGACAGGGGAATCTGGCTACACCTTC. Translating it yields CASSWTGESGYTF.

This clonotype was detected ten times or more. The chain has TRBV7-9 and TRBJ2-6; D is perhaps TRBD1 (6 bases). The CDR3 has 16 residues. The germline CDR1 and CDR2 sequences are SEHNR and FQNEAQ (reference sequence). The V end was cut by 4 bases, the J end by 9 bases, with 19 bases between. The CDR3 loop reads CASSSGTNRDGNVLTF. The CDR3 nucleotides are TGTGCCAGCAGCTCGGGTACCAACAGGGATGGCAACGTCCTGACTTTC. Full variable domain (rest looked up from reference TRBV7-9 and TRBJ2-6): DTGVSQNPRHKITKRGQNVTFRCDPISEHNRLYWYRQTLGQGPEFLTYFQNEAQLEKSRLLSDRFSAERPKGSFSTLEIQRTEQGDSAMYLCASSSGTNRDGNVLTFGAGSRLTVL.

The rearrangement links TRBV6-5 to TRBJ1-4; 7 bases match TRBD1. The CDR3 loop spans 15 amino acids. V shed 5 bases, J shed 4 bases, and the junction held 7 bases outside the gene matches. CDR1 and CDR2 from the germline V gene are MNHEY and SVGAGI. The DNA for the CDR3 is TGTGCCAGCAGTAACCCCGGGACAGATAATGAAAAACTGTTTTTT. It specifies CASSNPGTDNEKLFF.

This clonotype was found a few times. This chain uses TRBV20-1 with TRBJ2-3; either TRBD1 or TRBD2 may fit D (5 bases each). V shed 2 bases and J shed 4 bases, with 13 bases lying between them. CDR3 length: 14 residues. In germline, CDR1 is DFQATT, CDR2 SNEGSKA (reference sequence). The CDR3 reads CSARSGTAADTQYF. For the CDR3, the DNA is TGCAGTGCTAGATCCGGGACGGCTGCAGATACGCAGTATTTT.

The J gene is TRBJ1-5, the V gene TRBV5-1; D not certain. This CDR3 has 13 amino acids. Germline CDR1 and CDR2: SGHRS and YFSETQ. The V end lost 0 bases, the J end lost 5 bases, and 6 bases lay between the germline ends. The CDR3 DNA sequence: TGCGCCAGCAGCTTGGAGAGCGATCAGCCCCAGCATTTT. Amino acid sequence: CASSLESDQPQHF.

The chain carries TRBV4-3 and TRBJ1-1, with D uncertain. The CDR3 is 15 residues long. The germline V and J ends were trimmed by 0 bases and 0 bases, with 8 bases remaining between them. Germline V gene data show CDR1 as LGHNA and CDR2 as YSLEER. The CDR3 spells CASSQDPSLNTEAFF. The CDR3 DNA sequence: TGCGCCAGCAGCCAAGATCCCTCCTTGAACACTGAAGCTTTCTTT.

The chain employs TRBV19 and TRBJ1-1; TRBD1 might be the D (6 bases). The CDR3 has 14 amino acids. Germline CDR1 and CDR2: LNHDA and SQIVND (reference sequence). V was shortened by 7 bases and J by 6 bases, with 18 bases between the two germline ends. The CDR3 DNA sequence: TGTGCCAGTAACGGGGGGCGATCACATGCTGAAGCTTTCTTT. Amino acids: CASNGGRSHAEAFF.

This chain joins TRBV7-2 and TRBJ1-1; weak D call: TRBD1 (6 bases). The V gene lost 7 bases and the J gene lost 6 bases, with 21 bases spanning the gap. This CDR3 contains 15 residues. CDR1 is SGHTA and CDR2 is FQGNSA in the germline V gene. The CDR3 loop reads CASTLRGGMGAEAFF. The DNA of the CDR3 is TGTGCCAGCACCCTTAGGGGGGGAATGGGGGCTGAAGCTTTCTTT. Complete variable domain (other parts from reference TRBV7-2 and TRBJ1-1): GAGVSQSPSNKVTEKGKDVELRCDPISGHTALYWYRQSLGQGLEFLIYFQGNSAPDKSGLPSDRFSAERTGGSVSTLTIQRTQQEDSAVYLCASTLRGGMGAEAFFGQGTRLTVV.

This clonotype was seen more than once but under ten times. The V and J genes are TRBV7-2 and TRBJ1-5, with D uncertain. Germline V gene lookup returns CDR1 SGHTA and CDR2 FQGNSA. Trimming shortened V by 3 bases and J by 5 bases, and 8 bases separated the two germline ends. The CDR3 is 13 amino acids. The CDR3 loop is CASSFERDQPQHF. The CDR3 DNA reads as TGTGCCAGCAGCTTTGAAAGGGATCAGCCCCAGCATTTT.

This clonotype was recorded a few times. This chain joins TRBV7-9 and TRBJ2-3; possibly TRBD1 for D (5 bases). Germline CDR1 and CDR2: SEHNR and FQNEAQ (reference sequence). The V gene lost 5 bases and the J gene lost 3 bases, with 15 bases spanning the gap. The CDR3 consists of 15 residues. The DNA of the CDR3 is TGTGCCAGCAGCCCCCCGGACAAGGGAACAGATACGCAGTATTTT. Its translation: CASSPPDKGTDTQYF.

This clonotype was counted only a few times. Here the CDR3 reads CASSQGRQVYEQYF. The CDR3 DNA is TGCGCCAGCAGCCAAGGCCGGCAGGTCTACGAGCAGTACTTC. The chain couples TRBV4-1 to TRBJ2-7; D gene unclear. CDR1 and CDR2 (germline): MGHRA, YSYEKL. Trimming cost V 1 base and J 3 bases, with 10 bases left between them. The CDR3 has 14 residues.

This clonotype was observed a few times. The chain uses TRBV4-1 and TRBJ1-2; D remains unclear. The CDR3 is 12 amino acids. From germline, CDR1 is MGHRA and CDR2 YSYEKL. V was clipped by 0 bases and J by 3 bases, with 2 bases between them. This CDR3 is CASSQDYYGYTF. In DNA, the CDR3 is TGCGCCAGCAGCCAAGACTACTATGGCTACACCTTC.

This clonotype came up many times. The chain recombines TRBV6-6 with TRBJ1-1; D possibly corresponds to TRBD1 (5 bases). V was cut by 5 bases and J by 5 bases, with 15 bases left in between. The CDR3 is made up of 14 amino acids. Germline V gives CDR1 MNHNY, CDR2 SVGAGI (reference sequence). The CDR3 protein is CASSQGIGGTEAFF. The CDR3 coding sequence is TGTGCCAGCAGTCAGGGAATCGGTGGGACTGAAGCTTTCTTT.

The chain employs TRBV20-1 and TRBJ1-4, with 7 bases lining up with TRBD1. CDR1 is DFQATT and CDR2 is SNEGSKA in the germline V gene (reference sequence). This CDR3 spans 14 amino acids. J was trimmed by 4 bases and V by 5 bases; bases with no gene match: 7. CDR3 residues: CSARSGQYNEKLFF. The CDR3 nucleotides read TGCAGTGCTCGATCGGGACAGTATAATGAAAAACTGTTTTTT.

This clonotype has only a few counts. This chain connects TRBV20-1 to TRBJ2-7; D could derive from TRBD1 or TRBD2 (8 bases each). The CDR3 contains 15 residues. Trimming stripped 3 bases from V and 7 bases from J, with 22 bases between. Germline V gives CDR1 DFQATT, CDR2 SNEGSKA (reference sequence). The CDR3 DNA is TGCAGTGCTAGCGGCGGGGGGACAGGAGTGAATGAGCAGTACTTC. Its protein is CSASGGGTGVNEQYF.

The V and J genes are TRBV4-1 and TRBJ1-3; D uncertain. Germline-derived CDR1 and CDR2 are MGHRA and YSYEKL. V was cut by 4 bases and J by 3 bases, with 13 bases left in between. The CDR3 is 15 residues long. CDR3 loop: CASSLVGGVGNTIYF. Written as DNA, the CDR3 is TGCGCCAGCAGCCTCGTGGGCGGGGTTGGAAACACCATATATTTT.

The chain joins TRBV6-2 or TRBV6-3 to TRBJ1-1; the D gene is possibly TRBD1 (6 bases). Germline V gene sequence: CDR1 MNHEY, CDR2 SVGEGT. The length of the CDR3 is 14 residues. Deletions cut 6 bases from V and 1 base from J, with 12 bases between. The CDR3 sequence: CASRPGHTNTEAFF. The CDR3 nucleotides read TGTGCCAGCAGGCCGGGACACACGAACACTGAAGCTTTCTTT.